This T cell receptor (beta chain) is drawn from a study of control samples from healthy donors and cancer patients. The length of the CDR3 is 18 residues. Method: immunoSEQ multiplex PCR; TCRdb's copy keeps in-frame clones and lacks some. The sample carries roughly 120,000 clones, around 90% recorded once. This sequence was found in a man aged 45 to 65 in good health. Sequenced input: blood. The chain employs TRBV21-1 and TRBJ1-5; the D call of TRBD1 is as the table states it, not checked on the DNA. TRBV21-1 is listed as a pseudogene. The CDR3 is CASSKAGTGARIGQPQHF. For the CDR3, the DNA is TGTGCCAGCAGCAAAGCCGGGACAGGGGCTAGGATCGGACAGCCCCAGCATTTT.